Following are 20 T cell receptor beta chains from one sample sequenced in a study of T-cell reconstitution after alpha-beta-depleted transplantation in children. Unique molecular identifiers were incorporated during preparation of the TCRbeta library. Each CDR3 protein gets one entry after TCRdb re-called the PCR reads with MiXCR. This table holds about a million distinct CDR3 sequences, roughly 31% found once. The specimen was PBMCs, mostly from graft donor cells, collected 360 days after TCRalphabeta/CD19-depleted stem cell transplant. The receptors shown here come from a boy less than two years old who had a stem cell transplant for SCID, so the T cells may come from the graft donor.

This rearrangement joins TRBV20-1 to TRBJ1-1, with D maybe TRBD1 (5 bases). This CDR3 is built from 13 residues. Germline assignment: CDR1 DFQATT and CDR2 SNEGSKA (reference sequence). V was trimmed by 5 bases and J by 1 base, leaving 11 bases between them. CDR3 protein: CSARDGANTEAFF. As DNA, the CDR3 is TGCAGTGCTCGGGACGGAGCGAACACTGAAGCTTTCTTT.

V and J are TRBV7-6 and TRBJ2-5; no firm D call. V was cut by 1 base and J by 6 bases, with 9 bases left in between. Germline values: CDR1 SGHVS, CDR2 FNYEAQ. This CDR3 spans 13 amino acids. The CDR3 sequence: CASSLGGAQTQYF. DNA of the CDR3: TGTGCCAGCAGCTTAGGGGGTGCGCAGACCCAGTACTTC.

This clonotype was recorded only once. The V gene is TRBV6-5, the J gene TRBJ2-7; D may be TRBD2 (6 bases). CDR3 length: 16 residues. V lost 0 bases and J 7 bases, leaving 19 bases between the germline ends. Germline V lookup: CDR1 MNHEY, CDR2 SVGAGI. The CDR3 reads CASSYSNLGIRGEQYF. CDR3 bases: TGTGCCAGCAGTTACTCGAATTTGGGGATTCGGGGGGAGCAGTACTTC.

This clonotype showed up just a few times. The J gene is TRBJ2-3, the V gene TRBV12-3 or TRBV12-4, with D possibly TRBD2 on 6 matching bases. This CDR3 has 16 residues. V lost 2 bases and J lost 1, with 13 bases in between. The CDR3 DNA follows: TGTGCCAGCAGTTTAAGGGAGAGGAGGGGCACAGATACGCAGTATTTT. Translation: CASSLRERRGTDTQYF.

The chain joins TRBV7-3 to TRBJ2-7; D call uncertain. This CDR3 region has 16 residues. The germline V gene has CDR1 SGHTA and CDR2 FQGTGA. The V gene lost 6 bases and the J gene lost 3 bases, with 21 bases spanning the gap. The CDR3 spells CASRSNHWGSGYEQYF. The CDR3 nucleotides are TGTGCCAGCAGGTCGAACCACTGGGGTTCCGGCTACGAGCAGTACTTC.

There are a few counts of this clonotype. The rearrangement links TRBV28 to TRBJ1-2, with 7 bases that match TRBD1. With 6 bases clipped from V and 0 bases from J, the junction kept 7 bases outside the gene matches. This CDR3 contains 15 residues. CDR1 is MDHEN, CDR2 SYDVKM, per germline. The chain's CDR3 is CASRVDRAANYGYTF. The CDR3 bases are TGTGCCAGCAGGGTCGACAGGGCGGCTAACTATGGCTACACCTTC.

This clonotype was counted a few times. Written as DNA, the CDR3 is TGTGCCAGCAGTTTAAGGGGACACCTTAGCTCTGGGGCCAACGTCCTGACTTTC. It yields the protein CASSLRGHLSSGANVLTF. The V and J genes are TRBV28 and TRBJ2-6, with D possibly being TRBD1 (6 bases). Trimming cost V 2 bases and J 0 bases, with 14 bases left between them. The V gene's germline CDR1 is MDHEN and CDR2 SYDVKM. The CDR3 consists of 18 residues. The complete variable domain, with remaining parts taken from reference TRBV28 and TRBJ2-6, reads DVKVTQSSRYLVKRTGEKVFLECVQDMDHENMFWYRQDPGLGLRLIYFSYDVKMKEKGDIPEGYSVSREKKERFSLILESASTNQTSMYLCASSLRGHLSSGANVLTFGAGSRLTVL.

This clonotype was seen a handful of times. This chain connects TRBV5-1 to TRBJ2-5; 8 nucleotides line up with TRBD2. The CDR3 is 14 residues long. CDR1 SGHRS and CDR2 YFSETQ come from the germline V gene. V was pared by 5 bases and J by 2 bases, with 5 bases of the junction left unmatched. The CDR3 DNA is TGCGCCAGCAGGTATCAGCGGGGGCAAGAGACCCAGTACTTC. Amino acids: CASRYQRGQETQYF.

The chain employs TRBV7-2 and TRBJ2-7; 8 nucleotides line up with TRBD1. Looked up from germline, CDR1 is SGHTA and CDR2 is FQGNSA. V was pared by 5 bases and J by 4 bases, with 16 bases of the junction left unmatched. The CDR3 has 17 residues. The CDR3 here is CASSRRKDRARGYEQYF. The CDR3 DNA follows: TGTGCCAGCAGCCGACGTAAGGACAGGGCGAGGGGGTACGAGCAGTACTTC.

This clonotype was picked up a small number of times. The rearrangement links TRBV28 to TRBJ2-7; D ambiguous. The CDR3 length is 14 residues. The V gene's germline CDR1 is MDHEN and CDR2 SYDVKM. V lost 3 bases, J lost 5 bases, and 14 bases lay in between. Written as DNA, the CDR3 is TGTGCCAGCAGTTTTTCAACCGGTCAAGACGAGCAGTACTTC. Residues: CASSFSTGQDEQYF.

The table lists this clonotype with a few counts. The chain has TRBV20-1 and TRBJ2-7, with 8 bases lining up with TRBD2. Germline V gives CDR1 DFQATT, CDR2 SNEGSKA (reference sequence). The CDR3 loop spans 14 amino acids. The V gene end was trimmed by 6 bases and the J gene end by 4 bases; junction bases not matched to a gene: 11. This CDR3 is CSASRRSGGYEQYF. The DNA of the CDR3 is TGCAGTGCCTCCCGCAGGAGCGGGGGATACGAGCAGTACTTC.

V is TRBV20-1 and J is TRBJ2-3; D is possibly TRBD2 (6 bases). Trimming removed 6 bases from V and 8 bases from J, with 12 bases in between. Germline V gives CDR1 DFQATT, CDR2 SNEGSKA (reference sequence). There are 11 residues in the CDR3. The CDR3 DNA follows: TGCAGTGCACCCGGCGGGGTTACGCAGTATTTT. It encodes CSAPGGVTQYF.

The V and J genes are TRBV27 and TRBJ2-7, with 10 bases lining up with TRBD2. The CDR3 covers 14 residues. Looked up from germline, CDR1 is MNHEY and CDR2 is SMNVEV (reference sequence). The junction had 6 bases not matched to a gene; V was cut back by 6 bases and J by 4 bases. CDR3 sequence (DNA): TGTGCCAGCAGCCAAGCGGGGGGGCGTTACGAGCAGTACTTC. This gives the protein CASSQAGGRYEQYF.

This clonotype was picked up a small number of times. The CDR3 coding sequence is TGTGCCAGCAGCTTCCGGGGCCACGGGGTCGGGGGGCCCGAGCAGTACTTC. Amino acid sequence: CASSFRGHGVGGPEQYF. The chain combines TRBV11-2 with TRBJ2-7, with a possible D match to TRBD2 (7 bases). V gave up 3 bases and J gave up 6 bases, with 24 bases separating them. The CDR3 runs 17 residues. CDR1 and CDR2 (germline): SGHAT, FQNNGV. Combining the CDR3 with reference TRBV11-2 and TRBJ2-7 gives the whole variable domain EAGVAQSPRYKIIEKRQSVAFWCNPISGHATLYWYQQILGQGPKLLIQFQNNGVVDDSQLPKDRFSAERLKGVDSTLKIQPAKLEDSAVYLCASSFRGHGVGGPEQYFGPGTRLTVT.

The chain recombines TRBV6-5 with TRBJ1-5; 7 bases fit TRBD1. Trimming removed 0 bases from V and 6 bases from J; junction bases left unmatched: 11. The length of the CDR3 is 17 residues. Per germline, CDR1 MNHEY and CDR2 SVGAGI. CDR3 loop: CASSYSPTGDRSQPQHF. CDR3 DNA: TGTGCCAGCAGTTACTCGCCTACAGGGGATAGAAGTCAGCCCCAGCATTTT.

The CDR3 loop is CASGFPWSTIYF. The CDR3 DNA reads TGTGCCAGCGGGTTTCCTTGGAGCACCATATATTTT. The rearrangement joins TRBV27 to TRBJ1-3; D remains ambiguous. V lost 8 bases, J lost 9 bases, and 14 bases lay in between. The CDR3 sequence is 12 residues long. Germline lookup yields CDR1 MNHEY and CDR2 SMNVEV (reference sequence).

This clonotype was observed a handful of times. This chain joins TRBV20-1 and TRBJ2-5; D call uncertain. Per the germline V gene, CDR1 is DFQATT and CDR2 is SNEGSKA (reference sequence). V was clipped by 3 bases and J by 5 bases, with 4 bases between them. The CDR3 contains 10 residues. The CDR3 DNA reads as TGCAGTGCTAGGGCGGAGACCCAGTACTTC. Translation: CSARAETQYF.

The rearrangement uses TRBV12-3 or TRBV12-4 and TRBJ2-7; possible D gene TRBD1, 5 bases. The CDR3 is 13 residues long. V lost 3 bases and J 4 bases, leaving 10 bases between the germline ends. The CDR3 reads CASSFDSLYEQYF. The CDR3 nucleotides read TGTGCCAGCAGTTTCGACAGCCTGTACGAGCAGTACTTC.

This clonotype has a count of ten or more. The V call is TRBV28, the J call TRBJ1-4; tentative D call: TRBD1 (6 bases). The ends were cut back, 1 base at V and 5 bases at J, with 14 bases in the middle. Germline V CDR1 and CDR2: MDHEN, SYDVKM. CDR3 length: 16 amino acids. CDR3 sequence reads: CASSLSQTGSNEKLFF. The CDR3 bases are TGTGCCAGCAGTTTATCTCAGACAGGCTCAAATGAAAAACTGTTTTTT.

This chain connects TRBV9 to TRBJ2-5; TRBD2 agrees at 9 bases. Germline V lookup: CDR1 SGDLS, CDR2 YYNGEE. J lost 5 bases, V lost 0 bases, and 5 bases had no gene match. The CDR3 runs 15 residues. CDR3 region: CASSVGLAGLETQYF. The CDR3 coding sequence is TGTGCCAGCAGCGTAGGTCTAGCGGGGCTCGAGACCCAGTACTTC.